One and the same sample provided the 32 T cell receptor beta chains below, sequenced in a study of regulatory T cells in long-lasting Graves disease (dated by TCRdb to the early 2020s). The library was produced with multiplex PCR. Instrument used: Illumina HiSeq 4000. iRepertoire HTBI primers and Arm-PCR amplification of CDR3 regions were used to construct TCR beta libraries. TCRdb handled the public reads itself, with Q25 trimming in fastp and clone calling in MiXCR, and kept productive beta chains. Every CDR3 protein is listed once, alongside the most common genes and DNA of its rows. Recorded for this sample are about 460,000 distinct CDR3 sequences; approximately 23% of them occurred a single time. Roughly 13% of the sample comes from the top ten. This specimen's time point label, per the study, means: persistent/refractory GD, antithyroid drugs over 5 years with positive TRAb. For both TCR sequencing and RNA sequencing, RNA was extracted from PBMCs using TRIzol.

This specimen was peripheral blood mononuclear cells (PBMCs), taken when the disease was refractory, from a patient treated with antithyroid drugs. These receptor sequences come from a female donor with Graves disease.

V usage is TRBV12-5 and J usage is TRBJ1-4, with D tentatively TRBD1 (6 bases). Deletions cut 6 bases from V and 2 bases from J, with 10 bases between. This CDR3 has 14 amino acids. Germline V gene sequence: CDR1 LGHNT, CDR2 FRNRAP. The CDR3 reads CASGAQGTNEKLFF. CDR3 nucleotide sequence: TGTGCTAGTGGCGCCCAGGGGACTAATGAAAAACTGTTTTTT.

With regard to this clonotype: Possible read error: a much larger clone is one base away. The chain combines TRBV24-1 with TRBJ2-7, with 8 nucleotides matching TRBD1. The germline CDR1 and CDR2 sequences are KGHDR and SFDVKD. This CDR3 is built from 12 residues. The CDR3 region is CVTMDRAGEQYF. The CDR3 DNA follows: TGTGTCACTATGGACAGGGCCGGCGAGCAGTACTTC.

The chain joins TRBV9 to TRBJ2-2; perhaps TRBD2 as D (5 bases). Germline V gives CDR1 SGDLS, CDR2 YYNGEE. CDR3 length equals 18 residues. V was pared by 0 bases and J by 0 bases, with 15 bases between. This chain's CDR3 is CASSVVGWTGPNTGELFF. CDR3 in DNA: TGTGCCAGCAGCGTAGTGGGATGGACTGGACCGAACACCGGGGAGCTGTTTTTT.

Notes on this clonotype: A read error is possible here, since a much larger clone lies one base away. The chain carries TRBV15 and TRBJ2-5, with 8 bases matching TRBD2. CDR1 and CDR2 from the germline V gene are LNHNV and YYDKDF (reference sequence). CDR3 length equals 15 residues. The CDR3 DNA sequence: TGTGCCACCAGCAGGAGTACCGGGGGGGCATCCGAGCAGTGCTTC. It is translated as CATSRSTGGASEQCF.

This clonotype was observed at least ten times. The chain carries TRBV7-9 and TRBJ1-2; D is possibly TRBD1 (5 bases). V lost 3 bases and J 8 bases, leaving 10 bases between the germline ends. Germline V gene data show CDR1 as SEHNR and CDR2 as FQNEAQ (reference sequence). The CDR3 runs 12 residues. The CDR3 loop reads CASSFQGSGYTF. CDR3 nucleotides: TGTGCCAGCAGCTTTCAGGGAAGCGGCTACACCTTC.

In its sample, this clonotype was seen a few times. This chain uses TRBV7-9 with TRBJ2-7, with 9 bases that match TRBD1. Germline lookup yields CDR1 SEHNR and CDR2 FQNEAQ (reference sequence). Germline trimming cut 5 bases from V and 5 bases from J; bases unmatched to any gene: 13. The CDR3 sequence is 16 residues long. The CDR3 sequence is CASSPPGTGSYNEQYF. The CDR3 coding sequence is TGTGCCAGCAGCCCTCCCGGGACAGGGAGTTACAACGAGCAGTACTTC.

Concerning this clonotype itself: One end of the junction does not line up with germline, which may come from a read error. The chain recombines TRBV28 with TRBJ2-5; D might be TRBD2 (6 bases). The CDR3 totals 15 residues. The germline CDR1 and CDR2 sequences are MDHEN and SYDVKM. The CDR3 protein is CASSLGPGSQTERFF. In nucleotides, the CDR3 is TGTGCCAGCAGTTTAGGGCCCGGGAGCCAAACGGAGCGATTCTTC.

This clonotype was seen ten or more times. The chain carries TRBV5-1 and TRBJ1-2; TRBD1 matches 9 bases. CDR3 length: 15 amino acids. The germline V gene encodes CDR1 SGHRS and CDR2 YFSETQ. The V gene end was trimmed by 0 bases and the J gene end by 7 bases; junction bases not matched to a gene: 7. The CDR3 nucleotides are TGCGCCAGCAGCTTGGAATTGGGACAGGGTTTTGGCTACACCTTC. Translating gives CASSLELGQGFGYTF. The full variable domain, with the rest looked up from reference TRBV5-1 and TRBJ1-2, is KAGVTQTPRYLIKTRGQQVTLSCSPISGHRSVSWYQQTPGQGLQFLFEYFSETQRNKGNFPGRFSGRQFSNSRSEMNVSTLELGDSALYLCASSLELGQGFGYTFGSGTRLTVV.

This clonotype occurred a few times. The chain is built from TRBV11-2 and TRBJ2-4, with D unresolved. Per germline, CDR1 SGHAT and CDR2 FQNNGV. The CDR3 covers 19 residues. V was clipped by 3 bases and J by 1 base, with 22 bases between them. The CDR3 nucleotides are TGTGCCAGCAGCTTCGACGCCCCAAGGTGGCCCTTGGCCAAAAACATTCAGTACTTC. Translating it yields CASSFDAPRWPLAKNIQYF.

This clonotype was seen more than once but under ten times. V and J are TRBV30 and TRBJ2-2; D uncertain. V was shortened by 3 bases and J by 4 bases, with 6 bases between the two germline ends. Germline V gene sequence: CDR1 GTSNPN, CDR2 SVGIG (reference sequence). The CDR3 runs 12 residues. Here the CDR3 reads CAWRMGTGELFF. DNA of the CDR3: TGTGCCTGGAGGATGGGCACCGGGGAGCTGTTTTTT.

As regards this clonotype: This clone may be a read error of a much larger clone one base away. This rearrangement joins TRBV6-2 or TRBV6-3 to TRBJ2-5; possibly TRBD1 or TRBD2 for D (5 bases each). The CDR3 contains 12 residues. The germline V gene encodes CDR1 MNHEY and CDR2 SVGEGT. The CDR3 spells CASGWEGETRYF. The DNA for the CDR3 is TGTGCCAGCGGCTGGGAAGGGGAGACCCGGTACTTC.

There are many counts of this clonotype. The chain carries TRBV19 and TRBJ1-1, with D possibly TRBD1 on 6 matching bases. Trimming pared 7 bases from V and 1 base from J, leaving 13 bases between. The CDR3 covers 14 residues. Germline V lookup: CDR1 LNHDA, CDR2 SQIVND (reference sequence). CDR3 DNA sequence: TGTGCCAGTACTAAACAACAGGGGAACACTGAAGCTTTCTTT. Protein product: CASTKQQGNTEAFF.

This clonotype showed up many times. CDR3 DNA sequence: TGTGCCAGCAGCATTGAGGCACGGCGGGAGTACAATGAGCAGTTCTTC. It specifies CASSIEARREYNEQFF. The V call is TRBV7-2, the J call TRBJ2-1; 7 positions match TRBD2. The germline gives CDR1 SGHTA, CDR2 FQGNSA. V dropped 5 bases and J dropped 4; count of bases not matched to a gene: 11. CDR3 length equals 16 residues.

The gene calls are TRBV2 and TRBJ2-1; 7 bases match TRBD2. Germline V gene lookup returns CDR1 SNHLY and CDR2 FYNNEI. The CDR3 runs 14 residues. Trimming took 6 bases from V and 7 from J; bases not matched to a gene: 9. The CDR3 sequence is CASSSPGRRNEQFF. The CDR3 DNA follows: TGTGCCAGCAGCTCCCCCGGGAGGAGGAATGAGCAGTTCTTC.

The rearrangement links TRBV5-1 to TRBJ1-2; 9 nucleotides match TRBD1. The V gene end was trimmed by 0 bases and the J gene end by 1 base; junction bases not matched to a gene: 7. CDR1 is SGHRS and CDR2 is YFSETQ in the germline V gene. CDR3 length equals 17 residues. CDR3 DNA: TGCGCCAGCAGCTTGGGAATACCGGGACAGGGTAACTATGGCTACACCTTC. Translated: CASSLGIPGQGNYGYTF.

This clonotype was detected ten times or more. The rearrangement links TRBV2 to TRBJ2-5; 14 bases are shared with TRBD2. V gave up 6 bases and J gave up 6 bases; unmatched junction bases: 6. CDR3 length: 15 amino acids. Germline assignment: CDR1 SNHLY and CDR2 FYNNEI. The CDR3 here is CASRGTSGGPKTQYF. CDR3 bases: TGTGCCAGCAGAGGGACTAGCGGGGGCCCCAAGACCCAGTACTTC.

The table lists this clonotype with a few counts. The rearrangement links TRBV20-1 to TRBJ2-7; 8 bases fit TRBD2. Germline V gives CDR1 DFQATT, CDR2 SNEGSKA (reference sequence). The J segment lost 5 bases and the V segment lost 3 bases, leaving 9 bases of the junction unmatched. This CDR3 comprises 14 residues. CDR3: CSASRAGAPDEQYF. CDR3 in DNA: TGCAGTGCTAGCCGAGCGGGGGCCCCCGACGAGCAGTACTTC.

This clonotype was seen repeatedly, ten times or more. V and J are TRBV6-2 or TRBV6-3 and TRBJ2-7, with 11 bases that match TRBD2. Germline trimming cut 6 bases from V and 2 bases from J; bases unmatched to any gene: 6. The germline V gene has CDR1 MNHEY and CDR2 SVGEGT. The CDR3 consists of 15 residues. This CDR3 reads CASRTGTSGTYEQYF. The DNA for the CDR3 is TGTGCCAGCAGAACCGGGACTAGCGGTACCTACGAGCAGTACTTC.

This clonotype came up once. This sequence joins TRBV7-9 and TRBJ1-6; D is unresolved. The ends were cut back, 4 bases at V and 10 bases at J, with 14 bases in the middle. The germline V gene encodes CDR1 SEHNR and CDR2 FQNEAQ (reference sequence). The CDR3 covers 14 residues. The CDR3 reads CASSSTALESPLHF. In DNA, the CDR3 is TGTGCCAGCAGCTCAACAGCTTTAGAATCACCCCTCCACTTT. The entire variable domain, with the rest obtained from reference TRBV7-9 and TRBJ1-6, is as follows: DTGVSQNPRHKITKRGQNVTFRCDPISEHNRLYWYRQTLGQGPEFLTYFQNEAQLEKSRLLSDRFSAERPKGSFSTLEIQRTEQGDSAMYLCASSSTALESPLHFGNGTRLTVT.

This clonotype has a count of ten or more. The rearrangement joins TRBV6-5 to TRBJ1-1; no clear D gene. Germline V lookup: CDR1 MNHEY, CDR2 SVGAGI. This CDR3 spans 14 amino acids. Between the trimmed V and J ends, which lost 0 bases and 6 bases, there was a span of 11 bases. The CDR3 spells CASSYSTGMSEAFF. The CDR3 bases are TGTGCCAGCAGTTACTCGACTGGGATGTCTGAAGCTTTCTTT.

For the CDR3, the DNA is TGTGCCAGTAGTATAGGTCGAGGGAGTAATCAGCCCCAGCATTTT. Amino acid sequence: CASSIGRGSNQPQHF. The V and J genes are TRBV19 and TRBJ1-5; the D is unclear. Germline V CDR1 and CDR2: LNHDA, SQIVND (reference sequence). Trimming shortened V by 1 base and J by 4 bases, and 11 bases separated the two germline ends. The CDR3 consists of 15 residues.

For this clonotype: Given a much more abundant clone one base away, this may be a read error. This chain uses TRBV6-2 or TRBV6-3 with TRBJ1-1; TRBD1 matches 9 bases. CDR1 is MNHEY, CDR2 SVGEGT, per germline. The length of the CDR3 is 15 residues. The V segment lost 2 bases and the J segment 3 bases; nucleotides outside the gene matches: 4. The CDR3 loop reads CASSYAGTGHTEAFF. The CDR3 region has the DNA TGTGCCAGCAGTTACGCCGGGACAGGGCACACTGAAGCTTTCTTT.

This rearrangement joins TRBV5-5 to TRBJ1-4; possibly TRBD1 for D (6 bases). The germline CDR1 and CDR2 sequences are SGHKS and YYEKEE (reference sequence). Trimming took 1 base from V and 5 from J, leaving 15 bases between them. The CDR3 consists of 16 residues. CDR3 sequence: CASSLMLTGQNEKLFF. The CDR3 nucleotides read TGTGCCAGCAGCTTGATGCTTACAGGGCAAAATGAAAAACTGTTTTTT.

This clonotype showed up just a few times. The J gene is TRBJ2-7, the V gene TRBV7-3; D gene ambiguous. The V end lost 0 bases, the J end lost 4 bases, and 7 bases lay between the germline ends. The CDR3 runs 13 residues. Germline V gene data show CDR1 as SGHTA and CDR2 as FQGTGA. The CDR3 reads CASSLTSAYEQYF. The CDR3 DNA reads as TGTGCCAGCAGCTTAACGTCAGCGTACGAGCAGTACTTC.

This clonotype appeared a few times. V gene TRBV28 combines with J gene TRBJ2-1; D remains unclear. The CDR3 is made up of 16 amino acids. Germline V gene lookup returns CDR1 MDHEN and CDR2 SYDVKM. Trimming shortened V by 1 base and J by 0 bases, and 10 bases separated the two germline ends. The chain's CDR3 is CASSLSLVSSYNEQFF. The CDR3 DNA reads as TGTGCCAGCAGTTTATCCTTAGTGAGCTCCTACAATGAGCAGTTCTTC.

This clonotype has only a few counts. V is TRBV7-2 and J is TRBJ1-3; possible D gene TRBD1, 5 bases. Germline lookup yields CDR1 SGHTA and CDR2 FQGNSA. The CDR3 totals 14 residues. V was clipped by 2 bases and J by 7 bases, with 12 bases between them. The DNA for the CDR3 is TGTGCCAGCAGCTTATCGGCGGGGCGGAACACCATATATTTT. It yields the protein CASSLSAGRNTIYF.

This clonotype was detected only a few times. The chain recombines TRBV10-3 with TRBJ1-5; TRBD1 might be the D (6 bases). V was trimmed by 10 bases and J by 1 base, leaving 20 bases between them. The CDR3 loop spans 16 amino acids. Germline CDR1 and CDR2: ENHRY and SYGVKD. DNA for the CDR3: TGTGCCACCAGCCCAATACAGGGAGGAAGCAATCAGCCCCAGCATTTT. This translates into CATSPIQGGSNQPQHF.

The J gene is TRBJ2-7, the V gene TRBV9; a possible D gene is TRBD2 (6 bases). Germline V gene sequence: CDR1 SGDLS, CDR2 YYNGEE. This CDR3 comprises 13 residues. V dropped 4 bases and J dropped 9 bases, with 17 bases sitting between them. CDR3 nucleotides: TGTGCCAGCAGCCCAGGCATGGAGGGAAGGCAGTACTTC. This sequence encodes CASSPGMEGRQYF.

The rearrangement uses TRBV5-1 and TRBJ2-6; TRBD2 is a possible D gene (5 bases). CDR3 size: 16 residues. From germline, CDR1 is SGHRS and CDR2 YFSETQ. V lost 0 bases and J 0 bases, leaving 7 bases between the germline ends. This chain's CDR3 is CASSLGGFSGANVLTF. Written as DNA, the CDR3 is TGCGCCAGCAGCTTGGGCGGGTTCTCTGGGGCCAACGTCCTGACTTTC.

This clonotype occurred a few times. Compared with germline, one end of the junction differs, possibly owing to a read error. The rearrangement links TRBV6-1 to TRBJ2-7; either TRBD1 or TRBD2 may fit D (6 bases each). CDR1 is MNHNS, CDR2 SASEGT, per germline. The CDR3 is 11 amino acids. The CDR3 sequence is CASSGAYEQCF. The CDR3 DNA is TGTGCCAGCTCGGGGGCCTACGAGCAGTGCTTC.

The chain combines TRBV7-2 with TRBJ2-7; a possible D gene is TRBD1 (7 bases). CDR3 size: 15 residues. V lost 1 base to trimming and J lost 5 bases, with 15 bases between them. CDR1 is SGHTA, CDR2 FQGNSA, per germline. CDR3: CASSLGRGLYHEQYF. The CDR3 DNA follows: TGTGCCAGCAGCTTAGGGAGGGGGCTTTACCACGAGCAGTACTTC.

The rearrangement joins TRBV6-5 to TRBJ2-7; TRBD2 matches 13 bases. CDR3 length: 18 amino acids. V shed 4 bases, J shed 2 bases, and the junction held 11 bases outside the gene matches. Germline CDR1 reads MNHEY; CDR2 reads SVGAGI. The CDR3 here is CASSSRLAGGLPPYEQYF. Here the CDR3 DNA reads TGTGCCAGCAGTTCTCGACTAGCGGGGGGTCTTCCCCCCTACGAGCAGTACTTC.